This T cell receptor (beta chain) was found in a study of blood T cell repertoires in COVID-19. Study at large: Acute and convalescent COVID-19 samples came from the United States, Italy and Spain. From T cells, B-cell-depleted T cells, or PBMCs came the material, which was cDNA or gDNA.

Sequenced by immunoSEQ multiplex PCR; TCRdb stores in-frame clones only, minus some. The sample has fewer than 250,000 clones; roughly 80% are singletons. Ages ranged from roughly 18 to 95 years, with residence in about two dozen US areas. A PCR-confirmed or clinician-diagnosed COVID-19 case had contacted exposed participants within 2 weeks of entry. Trimming cost V 4 bases and J 14 bases; bases outside gene matches: 7. CDR3 length: 12 amino acids. The receptor's source is a woman aged 50 to 65 who had been exposed to COVID-19. Sequenced: PBMCs or T cells enriched from blood (not recorded which). This chain connects TRBV12-3 or TRBV12-4 to TRBJ1-4; 7 nucleotides line up with TRBD1. CDR3 sequence (DNA): TGTGCCAGCAGTTCCGAGGGGGCACGGCTGTTTTTT. Its protein product is CASSSEGARLFF.